This entry lists 9 T cell receptor beta chains sequenced from one sample in a study of STAT5B mutations in CD4+ large granular lymphocyte leukemia. Some clones are missing from TCRdb's copy, which holds only in-frame ones; the method was immunoSEQ multiplex PCR. This sample has some 40,000 clones, with approximately 86% found just once. Sequenced sample: CD4+ T cells from blood buffy coats. All receptors come from a human donor in good health.

J is TRBJ2-7 and V is TRBV11-3, with D possibly being TRBD1 (6 bases). This CDR3 is built from 15 residues. V shed 0 bases and J shed 6 bases, with 15 bases lying between them. Germline V lookup: CDR1 SGHNT, CDR2 YENEEA. CDR3 sequence reads: CASSLDGTQNGEQYF. The CDR3, as DNA: TGTGCCAGCAGCTTAGATGGGACACAAAACGGCGAGCAGTACTTC.

The chain couples TRBV2 to TRBJ2-1, with 13 nucleotides matching TRBD2. The V segment lost 4 bases and the J segment 5 bases; nucleotides outside the gene matches: 2. CDR1 is SNHLY, CDR2 FYNNEI, per germline. The CDR3 has 15 amino acids. The CDR3 is CASSATSGGNNEQFF. Written as DNA, the CDR3 is TGTGCCAGCAGTGCGACTAGCGGGGGGAACAATGAGCAGTTCTTC.

This clone was recorded only once. V is TRBV5-4 and J is TRBJ2-2, with TRBD1 matching over 8 bases. From germline, CDR1 is SGHNT and CDR2 YYREEE (reference sequence). The ends lost 2 bases at V and 5 bases at J; junction bases unmatched: 14. The CDR3 sequence is 18 residues long. In nucleotides, the CDR3 is TGTGCCAGCAGCTTTCTCCTGGCCAGGACAGGGAATACCGGGGAGCTGTTTTTT. Protein product: CASSFLLARTGNTGELFF. Based on the CDR3 plus reference TRBV5-4 and TRBJ2-2, the full variable domain is ETGVTQSPTHLIKTRGQQVTLRCSSQSGHNTVSWYQQALGQGPQFIFQYYREEENGRGNFPPRFSGLQFPNYSSELNVNALELDDSALYLCASSFLLARTGNTGELFFGEGSRLTVL.

This clone has more than one count but fewer than ten. This chain connects TRBV7-9 to TRBJ2-7; TRBD1 agrees at 8 bases. Per germline, CDR1 SEHNR and CDR2 FQNEAQ (reference sequence). Losses at the gene ends were 3 bases for V and 6 bases for J; bases not matched to a gene: 10. The CDR3 consists of 15 residues. Here the CDR3 DNA reads TGTGCCAGCAGCTTGGGACAGGCCCGGGGTACCGAGCAGTACTTC. Its translation: CASSLGQARGTEQYF. Based on the CDR3 plus reference TRBV7-9 and TRBJ2-7, the full variable domain is DTGVSQNPRHKITKRGQNVTFRCDPISEHNRLYWYRQTLGQGPEFLTYFQNEAQLEKSRLLSDRFSAERPKGSFSTLEIQRTEQGDSAMYLCASSLGQARGTEQYFGPGTRLTVT.

In its sample, this clone was seen a few times. The sample contains more than one DNA sequence encoding this CDR3. The V gene is TRBV30, the J gene TRBJ2-1, with D perhaps TRBD2 (6 bases). V was cut by 2 bases and J by 3 bases, with 8 bases left in between. Germline values: CDR1 GTSNPN, CDR2 SVGIG (reference sequence). The CDR3 loop spans 13 amino acids. CDR3 amino acids: CAWSRLVYNEQFF. CDR3 in DNA: TGTGCCTGGAGTCGACTAGTCTACAATGAGCAGTTCTTC. The full variable domain, rest sourced from reference TRBV30 and TRBJ2-1, is SQTIHQWPATLVQPVGSPLSLECTVEGTSNPNLYWYRQAAGRGLQLLFYSVGIGQISSEVPQNLSASRPQDRQFILSSKKLLLSDSGFYLCAWSRLVYNEQFFGPGTRLTVL.

The chain couples TRBV7-8 to TRBJ1-1; the D gene is possibly TRBD1 (6 bases). CDR3 length: 13 amino acids. Trimming removed 1 base at V and 8 bases at J, with 11 bases between. Germline V gives CDR1 SGHVS, CDR2 FQNEAQ. CDR3 nucleotides: TGTGCCAGCAGCTTAGAGGGGGGGAGAGAAGCTTTCTTT. It yields the protein CASSLEGGREAFF.

The genes are TRBV7-2 and TRBJ2-1, with 15 nucleotides matching TRBD2. Germline V gene lookup returns CDR1 SGHTA and CDR2 FQGNSA. This CDR3 has 17 amino acids. Trimming cost V 1 base and J 6 bases; bases outside gene matches: 4. CDR3 DNA sequence: TGTGCCAGCAGCTTAGGGGGACTAGCGGGAGGCCTCAATGAGCAGTTCTTC. Its translation is CASSLGGLAGGLNEQFF. Looking up the rest from reference TRBV7-2 and TRBJ2-1 gives the full variable domain: GAGVSQSPSNKVTEKGKDVELRCDPISGHTALYWYRQSLGQGLEFLIYFQGNSAPDKSGLPSDRFSAERTGGSVSTLTIQRTQQEDSAVYLCASSLGGLAGGLNEQFFGPGTRLTVL.

This clone was detected a few times. Additional DNA sequences in this sample encode the identical CDR3. This sequence joins TRBV11-3 and TRBJ2-1; D is possibly TRBD2 (6 bases). The CDR3 covers 18 residues. Germline assignment: CDR1 SGHNT and CDR2 YENEEA. The V and J ends lost 0 bases and 0 bases respectively, with 15 bases between them. The CDR3 reads CASSLDQGGSSSYNEQFF. The CDR3 nucleotides are TGTGCCAGCAGCTTAGATCAGGGAGGCTCCAGCTCCTACAATGAGCAGTTCTTC.

The chain is built from TRBV4-2 and TRBJ1-3, with a possible D match to TRBD1 (5 bases). Germline CDR1 is LGHNA and CDR2 is YNFKEQ. V was pared by 3 bases and J by 0 bases, with 18 bases between. The CDR3 runs 18 residues. The CDR3 loop reads CASSQEDRGSHSGNTIYF. The CDR3, as DNA: TGTGCCAGCAGCCAGGAGGACCGGGGCTCCCACTCTGGAAACACCATATATTTT.